The 15 T cell receptor beta chains listed next were all sequenced from one sample in a study of beta chain features in type 1 diabetes. Regarding the study as a whole: There was a moderate but significant shortening of TCRB CDR3s in all four CD4+ subsets of Type 1 diabetes patients.

For these receptors, no antigen is known. What was sequenced were expressed TCRB transcripts, since all of the isolated RNA had been reverse transcribed. Produced via immunoSEQ multiplex PCR; TCRdb's table is partial and in-frame only. Of about 280,000 clones listed, roughly 15% are singletons. Sample: naive CD4+ T cells from blood. The receptors stem from a man younger than 30 with type 1 diabetes.

This clone has more than one count but fewer than ten. The chain links TRBV28 to TRBJ2-5; D not resolved. The CDR3 covers 13 residues. Germline values: CDR1 MDHEN, CDR2 SYDVKM. V lost 9 bases, J lost 5 bases, and 16 bases lay in between. CDR3: CASSGPGVETQYF. The CDR3 region has the DNA TGTGCCAGTTCAGGTCCTGGTGTGGAGACCCAGTACTTC.

The V and J genes are TRBV14 and TRBJ1-1; TRBD1 might be the D (5 bases). Germline CDR1 and CDR2: SGHDN and FVKESK. The CDR3 has 15 residues. Trimming pared 1 base from V and 4 bases from J, leaving 13 bases between. The CDR3 is CASSQAGSGTTEAFF. In nucleotides, the CDR3 is TGTGCCAGCAGCCAAGCAGGGTCCGGTACCACTGAAGCTTTCTTT.

The chain has TRBV14 and TRBJ1-4; no firm D call. The CDR3 is 11 residues long. Germline V gene sequence: CDR1 SGHDN, CDR2 FVKESK. V was pared by 3 bases and J by 13 bases, with 9 bases between. The CDR3 nucleotides read TGTGCCAGCAGCCAGAGAGACATACTGTTTTTT. It specifies CASSQRDILFF. Full variable domain (missing parts from reference TRBV14 and TRBJ1-4): EAGVTQFPSHSVIEKGQTVTLRCDPISGHDNLYWYRRVMGKEIKFLLHFVKESKQDESGMPNNRFLAERTGGTYSTLKVQPAELEDSGVYFCASSQRDILFFGSGTQLSVL.

This chain connects TRBV6-6 to TRBJ2-3, with D possibly being TRBD2 (5 bases). Germline CDR1 is MNHNY and CDR2 is SVGAGI (reference sequence). Trimming cost V 5 bases and J 0 bases, with 9 bases left between them. The length of the CDR3 is 14 residues. CDR3 residues: CASSGSRSTDTQYF. DNA for the CDR3: TGTGCCAGCAGTGGGAGTAGGAGCACAGATACGCAGTATTTT.

The rearrangement links TRBV6-6 to TRBJ1-3; weak D call: TRBD1 (5 bases). From germline, CDR1 is MNHNY and CDR2 SVGAGI (reference sequence). The ends were cut back, 8 bases at V and 7 bases at J, with 15 bases in the middle. The CDR3 has 13 residues. The CDR3 DNA reads TGTGCCAGCCACGGGGGAGGGTCCAACACCATATATTTT. Translated, it gives CASHGGGSNTIYF.

This clone was seen a few times. V is TRBV6-5 and J is TRBJ2-7; tentatively, D is TRBD1 (5 bases). Per germline, CDR1 MNHEY and CDR2 SVGAGI. Trimming stripped 8 bases from V and 5 bases from J, with 10 bases between. This CDR3 is built from 11 residues. The DNA for the CDR3 is TGTGCCAGCCAAGGGGTAGACGAGCAGTACTTC. It specifies CASQGVDEQYF.

V usage is TRBV6-6 and J usage is TRBJ2-3; D is perhaps TRBD1 (5 bases). CDR3 length equals 15 residues. Trimming removed 2 bases from V and 0 bases from J, with 9 bases in between. Germline CDR1 reads MNHNY; CDR2 reads SVGAGI (reference sequence). DNA of the CDR3: TGTGCCAGCAGTTACCAGGGTCCTAGCACAGATACGCAGTATTTT. Its translation: CASSYQGPSTDTQYF.

The chain has TRBV29-1 and TRBJ1-2, with 8 bases that match TRBD1. Germline CDR1 is SQVTM and CDR2 is ANQGSEA. The CDR3 length is 14 residues. With 3 bases clipped from V and 2 bases from J, the junction kept 5 bases outside the gene matches. CDR3 sequence (DNA): TGCAGCGTTGATGGGTCAGGGGGCAACTATGGCTACACCTTC. Translated: CSVDGSGGNYGYTF.

The CDR3: CAWSTGTGGGNQPQHF. The CDR3 bases are TGTGCCTGGAGTACCGGGACAGGGGGTGGCAATCAGCCCCAGCATTTT. The V and J genes are TRBV30 and TRBJ1-5; 11 bases match TRBD1. The J segment lost 2 bases and the V segment lost 2 bases, leaving 5 bases of the junction unmatched. Germline loops: CDR1 GTSNPN, CDR2 SVGIG (reference sequence). The CDR3 is 16 residues long.

The chain couples TRBV27 to TRBJ2-6, with D unresolved. Deletions cut 2 bases from V and 1 base from J, with 6 bases between. Germline CDR1 is MNHEY and CDR2 is SMNVEV (reference sequence). CDR3 length: 15 amino acids. The DNA of the CDR3 is TGTGCCAGCAGTTTAAGCTTGTCTGGGGCCAACGTCCTGACTTTC. Its protein is CASSLSLSGANVLTF.

The chain combines TRBV7-2 with TRBJ2-5, with D tentatively TRBD1 (5 bases). Germline V gene sequence: CDR1 SGHTA, CDR2 FQGNSA. The length of the CDR3 is 14 residues. V was shortened by 1 base and J by 2 bases, with 8 bases between the two germline ends. CDR3 region: CASSLGAGQETQYF. In DNA form, the CDR3 reads TGTGCCAGCAGCTTAGGGGCAGGGCAAGAGACCCAGTACTTC.

This rearrangement joins TRBV21-1 to TRBJ2-7; the D call TRBD1 from the table was never checked on the DNA. TRBV21-1 is flagged as a pseudogene. The CDR3 contains 14 residues. CDR3 residues: CASSKPGQAYEQYF. DNA for the CDR3: TGTGCCAGCAGCAAGCCGGGACAGGCCTACGAGCAGTACTTC.

This chain joins TRBV5-4 and TRBJ2-5; 8 bases are a match to TRBD2. CDR1 SGHNT and CDR2 YYREEE come from the germline V gene (reference sequence). CDR3 size: 17 residues. The trim removed 2 bases at V and 0 bases at J, leaving 9 bases unmatched. DNA for the CDR3: TGTGCCAGCAGCTTCCCACGGGTAGCGGGGAACCAAGAGACCCAGTACTTC. It is translated as CASSFPRVAGNQETQYF. The variable domain in full, completed from reference TRBV5-4 and TRBJ2-5, reads ETGVTQSPTHLIKTRGQQVTLRCSSQSGHNTVSWYQQALGQGPQFIFQYYREEENGRGNFPPRFSGLQFPNYSSELNVNALELDDSALYLCASSFPRVAGNQETQYFGPGTRLLVL.

This clone occurred a few times. The V call is TRBV30, the J call TRBJ1-4; D is unresolved. Between the trimmed V and J ends, which lost 2 bases and 4 bases, there was a span of 11 bases. This CDR3 contains 14 residues. CDR1 GTSNPN and CDR2 SVGIG come from the germline V gene (reference sequence). The CDR3 loop is CAWSRLRVNEKLFF. CDR3 sequence (DNA): TGTGCCTGGAGTAGACTGAGAGTTAATGAAAAACTGTTTTTT.

This clone was observed a few times. The rearrangement links TRBV6-6 to TRBJ1-3; 7 bases map to TRBD1. The CDR3 sequence is 14 residues long. After removal of 0 bases from V and 6 bases from J, the junction contained 2 bases not matched to a gene. Germline-derived CDR1 and CDR2 are MNHNY and SVGAGI (reference sequence). CDR3 amino acids: CASSYSGQENTIYF. In DNA, the CDR3 is TGTGCCAGCAGTTACTCCGGACAGGAAAACACCATATATTTT.